The 7 T cell receptor beta chains reported below all come from one sample, sequenced in a study of cytomegalovirus exposure and HLA in healthy donors (dated by TCRdb to 2015 to 2018). The library relied on the immunoSEQ multiplex PCR assay. For the multiplex PCR, a mixture combining 60 forward primers for TCR Vbeta segments and 13 reverse primers for TCR Jbeta segments was used. As stored in TCRdb, this immuneACCESS dataset retains in-frame rearrangements with V and J assigned. A fraction of the clones does not appear; measured against another copy, unresolved V genes explain less than half of the discrepancy, and the remainder lacks a known reason. Here the sample has 200,000 to 250,000 clones; about 74% occur a single time. The ten largest clonotypes hold 1.8% of the sample. Input material: PBMCs. These receptor sequences come from a woman in her thirties in good health and CMV-seronegative.

This clone was picked up a small number of times. The chain uses TRBV6-6 and TRBJ1-1; the D gene is possibly TRBD1 (6 bases). The CDR3 loop spans 14 amino acids. The V end was cut by 6 bases, the J end by 4 bases, with 15 bases between. Germline V gene data show CDR1 as MNHNY and CDR2 as SVGAGI (reference sequence). As DNA, the CDR3 is TGTGCCAGCAGCCTAACAGGGTCCGTCACTGAAGCTTTCTTT. This encodes CASSLTGSVTEAFF.

The genes are TRBV7-3 and TRBJ2-7, with TRBD2 as a possible D gene (5 bases). The CDR3 is 17 amino acids. Per germline, CDR1 SGHTA and CDR2 FQGTGA. The V end lost 2 bases, the J end lost 1 base, and 18 bases lay between the germline ends. The CDR3 nucleotides are TGTGCCAGCAGCTTAGCCGGATTCCGGGAATCTTCCTACGAGCAGTACTTC. Translating it yields CASSLAGFRESSYEQYF.

The chain uses TRBV5-8 and TRBJ1-2; 7 bases are shared with TRBD1. Trimming took 4 bases from V and 2 from J; bases not matched to a gene: 5. The CDR3 runs to 14 residues. The germline V gene has CDR1 SGHTS and CDR2 YDEGEE. CDR3 in DNA: TGTGCCAGCAGCCCGGGACAGAAAAACTATGGCTACACCTTC. This sequence encodes CASSPGQKNYGYTF.

The chain links TRBV7-9 to TRBJ2-7; TRBD2 matches 9 bases. The junction had 7 bases not matched to a gene; V was cut back by 1 base and J by 3 bases. The CDR3 sequence is 16 residues long. The V gene's germline CDR1 is SEHNR and CDR2 FQNEAQ (reference sequence). CDR3 protein: CASSLVSAGGVYEQYF. Written as DNA, the CDR3 is TGTGCCAGCAGCTTAGTTTCTGCGGGGGGGGTCTACGAGCAGTACTTC.

About this clone itself: The junction departs from germline at one end; a sequencing error may be responsible. The sample holds other DNA sequences that translate to the same CDR3. The chain employs TRBV4-1 and TRBJ2-5; 9 bases are a match to TRBD1. The CDR3 runs to 15 residues. CDR1 is MGHRA and CDR2 is YSYEKL in the germline V gene. CDR3 bases: TGCGCAAGCAGCCAAGGACAGGGGCTGGGGGAGACCCAGTACTTC. Amino acid sequence: CASSQGQGLGETQYF.

The chain couples TRBV9 to TRBJ2-2, with D tentatively TRBD1 (5 bases). V lost 3 bases and J 5 bases, leaving 20 bases between the germline ends. The CDR3 runs 17 residues. CDR1 is SGDLS and CDR2 is YYNGEE in the germline V gene. For the CDR3, the DNA is TGTGCCAGCAGCGAGGGGTGGGATAGCTTGGGGACCGGGGAGCTGTTTTTT. The encoded protein is CASSEGWDSLGTGELFF.

The chain employs TRBV11-2 and TRBJ2-3; possibly TRBD1 for D (5 bases). The CDR3 is 18 residues long. V was clipped by 0 bases and J by 1 base, with 17 bases between them. Germline CDR1 is SGHAT and CDR2 is FQNNGV. The CDR3 coding sequence is TGTGCCAGCAGCTTAGATGAGTGGGGCAGGCTTGGCACAGATACGCAGTATTTT. This gives the protein CASSLDEWGRLGTDTQYF.